The rows below give T cell receptor beta chains drawn from one sample of a study of T cells of healthy individuals. TCRdb re-derived calls from the 5' RACE reads in MiXCR, one entry per CDR3 protein. Among about 41,000 distinct CDR3 sequences listed, around 4.5% were seen once. These receptors were obtained from a human donor in good health. Both conserved end residues are part of each CDR3. The D gene is left open where the match is weak. Size values are once, few and many counts, or a class for expanded clones, and some rows have none.

CDR3aa: CASSWVRGVVSGNTIYF
CDR3nt: TGTGCCAGCAGTTGGGTTCGGGGCGTCGTCTCTGGAAACACCATATATTTT
d_gene: .
abundance: many
j_gene: TRBJ1-3
v_gene: TRBV12-3/TRBV12-4

CDR3aa: CASSQLLAGGAKNIQYF
CDR3nt: TGCGCCAGCAGCCAACTACTAGCGGGAGGAGCCAAAAACATTCAGTACTTC
d_gene: TRBD2
abundance: .
j_gene: TRBJ2-4
v_gene: TRBV4-1

CDR3aa: CASSGYLVSTDTQYF
CDR3nt: TGTGCCAGCAGTGGTTACTTGGTAAGCACAGATACGCAGTATTTT
d_gene: .
abundance: few
j_gene: TRBJ2-3
v_gene: TRBV6-2/TRBV6-3

CDR3aa: CSARANTGTGSYYGYTF
CDR3nt: TGCAGTGCTAGAGCCAACACCGGGACAGGGTCTTACTATGGCTACACCTTC
d_gene: TRBD1
abundance: many
j_gene: TRBJ1-2
v_gene: TRBV20-1

CDR3aa: CASQPYIGNSGNTIYF
CDR3nt: TGTGCCAGCCAACCCTACATAGGAAACTCTGGAAACACCATATATTTT
d_gene: .
abundance: many
j_gene: TRBJ1-3
v_gene: TRBV12-3/TRBV12-4

CDR3aa: CASSPSGSYNEQFF
CDR3nt: TGTGCCAGCAGCCCGTCCGGCTCCTACAATGAGCAGTTCTTC
d_gene: .
abundance: few
j_gene: TRBJ2-1
v_gene: TRBV11-2

CDR3aa: CASSYRRGSTDTQYF
CDR3nt: TGTGCCAGCAGCTACCGTAGGGGTAGCACAGATACGCAGTATTTT
d_gene: .
abundance: few
j_gene: TRBJ2-3
v_gene: TRBV7-2

CDR3aa: CASSDGQGSTDTQYF
CDR3nt: TGTGCCAGCAGTGATGGGCAGGGGAGCACAGATACGCAGTATTTT
d_gene: .
abundance: many
j_gene: TRBJ2-3
v_gene: TRBV6-1

CDR3aa: CASTSTSKDTQYF
CDR3nt: TGTGCCAGCACGAGCACTAGCAAGGATACGCAGTATTTT
d_gene: .
abundance: many
j_gene: TRBJ2-3
v_gene: TRBV6-1

CDR3aa: CASSPGQGSTDTQYF
CDR3nt: TGTGCCAGCAGCCCCGGACAGGGTAGCACAGATACGCAGTATTTT
d_gene: TRBD1
abundance: many
j_gene: TRBJ2-3
v_gene: TRBV9

CDR3aa: CASSIGEDEQYF
CDR3nt: TGTGCCAGTAGTATCGGCGAGGACGAGCAGTACTTC
d_gene: .
abundance: many
j_gene: TRBJ2-7
v_gene: TRBV19

CDR3aa: CAYSIGASTEAFF
CDR3nt: TGTGCCTACAGTATCGGGGCGAGCACTGAAGCTTTCTTT
d_gene: .
abundance: many
j_gene: TRBJ1-1
v_gene: TRBV6-2/TRBV6-3

CDR3aa: CASSYSGSGELFF
CDR3nt: TGTGCCAGCAGTTACTCGGGGTCGGGGGAGCTGTTTTTT
d_gene: .
abundance: few
j_gene: TRBJ2-2
v_gene: TRBV6-2/TRBV6-3

CDR3aa: CASSHHNEQFF
CDR3nt: TGTGCCAGCTCACACCACAATGAGCAGTTCTTC
d_gene: .
abundance: few
j_gene: TRBJ2-1
v_gene: TRBV18

CDR3aa: CASSQGINRGPLNSQPQHF
CDR3nt: TGCGCCAGCAGCCAAGGGATCAACAGGGGCCCACTGAATAGTCAGCCCCAGCATTTT
d_gene: TRBD1
abundance: few
j_gene: TRBJ1-5
v_gene: TRBV4-1

CDR3aa: CASRNVGSYEQYF
CDR3nt: TGTGCCAGCAGAAACGTGGGATCCTACGAGCAGTACTTC
d_gene: .
abundance: many
j_gene: TRBJ2-7
v_gene: TRBV12-3/TRBV12-4

CDR3aa: CASSPTGNTEAFF
CDR3nt: TGTGCCAGCAGCCCAACAGGGAACACTGAAGCTTTCTTT
d_gene: .
abundance: many
j_gene: TRBJ1-1
v_gene: TRBV6-2/TRBV6-3

CDR3aa: CASSPSVGGGPDTQYF
CDR3nt: TGTGCCAGCAGCCCCTCTGTGGGGGGGGGCCCGGATACGCAGTATTTT
d_gene: .
abundance: medium-sized
j_gene: TRBJ2-3
v_gene: TRBV6-5

CDR3aa: CASSLGLNAGSDPYGYTF
CDR3nt: TGTGCCAGCAGCTTAGGCCTAAACGCAGGGTCTGACCCTTATGGCTACACCTTC
d_gene: .
abundance: .
j_gene: TRBJ1-2
v_gene: TRBV13

CDR3aa: CASSSKTSGADEQYF
CDR3nt: TGTGCCAGCAGCTCGAAGACTAGCGGGGCGGACGAGCAGTACTTC
d_gene: TRBD2
abundance: many
j_gene: TRBJ2-7
v_gene: TRBV5-6

CDR3aa: CASNGGYTGPLHF
CDR3nt: TGTGCCAGCAATGGGGGCTACACAGGACCCCTCCACTTT
d_gene: .
abundance: many
j_gene: TRBJ1-6
v_gene: TRBV2

CDR3aa: CASSQEDLAGGRFGELFF
CDR3nt: TGTGCCAGCAGCCAAGAGGATCTAGCGGGGGGTCGCTTCGGGGAGCTGTTTTTT
d_gene: TRBD2
abundance: many
j_gene: TRBJ2-2
v_gene: TRBV4-2

CDR3aa: CASSHPASGTSKGTDTQYF
CDR3nt: TGTGCCAGCAGCCACCCCGCTAGCGGGACCTCAAAGGGCACAGATACGCAGTATTTT
d_gene: TRBD2
abundance: many
j_gene: TRBJ2-3
v_gene: TRBV2

CDR3aa: CASSPTTPEAFF
CDR3nt: TGTGCCAGCAGCCCCACCACTCCTGAAGCTTTCTTT
d_gene: .
abundance: .
j_gene: TRBJ1-1
v_gene: TRBV9

CDR3aa: CATSRDRETYEQYF
CDR3nt: TGTGCCACCAGCAGAGATCGCGAGACCTACGAGCAGTACTTC
d_gene: .
abundance: .
j_gene: TRBJ2-7
v_gene: TRBV15

CDR3aa: CASSRGTGRTSGNTIYF
CDR3nt: TGTGCCAGCAGCCGCGGGACAGGACGTACCTCTGGAAACACCATATATTTT
d_gene: TRBD1
abundance: .
j_gene: TRBJ1-3
v_gene: TRBV11-1

CDR3aa: CASSLSTEAFF
CDR3nt: TGTGCCAGCAGCTTAAGTACTGAAGCTTTCTTT
d_gene: .
abundance: many
j_gene: TRBJ1-1
v_gene: TRBV12-3/TRBV12-4

CDR3aa: CASSLVGERVGSGANVLTF
CDR3nt: TGTGCCAGCAGCTTAGTAGGCGAAAGGGTTGGCTCTGGGGCCAACGTCCTGACTTTC
d_gene: .
abundance: many
j_gene: TRBJ2-6
v_gene: TRBV13

CDR3aa: CASSLAPAGTSTYEQYF
CDR3nt: TGTGCCAGCAGCTTAGCCCCAGCAGGGACTAGCACCTACGAGCAGTACTTC
d_gene: TRBD2
abundance: few
j_gene: TRBJ2-7
v_gene: TRBV7-6

CDR3aa: CASSSRGAGNQPQHF
CDR3nt: TGTGCCAGCAGTTCAAGGGGGGCAGGCAATCAGCCCCAGCATTTT
d_gene: .
abundance: .
j_gene: TRBJ1-5
v_gene: TRBV12-3/TRBV12-4

CDR3aa: CASSPKGSSGDNEQFF
CDR3nt: TGTGCCAGCAGCCCGAAGGGGAGTAGCGGAGACAATGAGCAGTTCTTC
d_gene: .
abundance: .
j_gene: TRBJ2-1
v_gene: TRBV6-6

CDR3aa: CASSYRQEIRNQPQHF
CDR3nt: TGTGCCAGCAGTTATAGACAGGAGATCCGCAATCAGCCCCAGCATTTT
d_gene: .
abundance: many
j_gene: TRBJ1-5
v_gene: TRBV6-6

CDR3aa: CASSRTGVGPTDTQYF
CDR3nt: TGTGCCAGCAGCCGGACAGGGGTGGGGCCCACAGATACGCAGTATTTT
d_gene: TRBD1
abundance: many
j_gene: TRBJ2-3
v_gene: TRBV14

CDR3aa: CASSVDRSQETQYF
CDR3nt: TGTGCCAGCAGTGTGGACAGGTCCCAAGAGACCCAGTACTTC
d_gene: TRBD1
abundance: few
j_gene: TRBJ2-5
v_gene: TRBV2

CDR3aa: CATSDPRQGGNQPQHF
CDR3nt: TGTGCCACCAGTGACCCAAGACAGGGTGGCAATCAGCCCCAGCATTTT
d_gene: TRBD1
abundance: many
j_gene: TRBJ1-5
v_gene: TRBV24-1

CDR3aa: CASSVGGVDQPQHF
CDR3nt: TGTGCCAGCAGCGTAGGTGGGGTAGATCAGCCCCAGCATTTT
d_gene: .
abundance: many
j_gene: TRBJ1-5
v_gene: TRBV9

CDR3aa: CASFVPGRGISSPLHF
CDR3nt: TGTGCCAGCTTCGTTCCCGGGAGAGGTATTAGTTCACCCCTCCACTTT
d_gene: .
abundance: few
j_gene: TRBJ1-6
v_gene: TRBV21-1